The present entry profiles one TCR beta chain with its context. What it binds is not known. This sample was taken from a study of cytomegalovirus exposure and HLA in healthy donors. Points from the study as a whole: A later examination showed that TCR association rates differed by HLA locus, with DRB1 most and HLA-C fewest. Roughly even sequencing depth across donors was the assumption behind the presence/absence analyses. As was reported, the HLA-A and HLA-B alleles of most subjects were accurately predicted from TCR beta sequences.

PCR employed 60 Vbeta and 13 Jbeta primers. Under the authors' procedure: A later analysis counted around 80 million unique TCR beta chains, some 12 million shared. Profiled with immunoSEQ multiplex PCR; TCRdb holds only in-frame clones, not every one. That table furnishes V, J and clone size, whereas the DNA furnished D and trimming. The sample holds fewer than 150,000 clones, around four fifths seen once. CDR3 size: 12 residues. The V end was cut by 6 bases, the J end by 3 bases, with 9 bases between. Germline CDR1 is SQVTM and CDR2 is ANQGSEA. Sequenced: PBMCs. This receptor was identified in a young man in good health. This chain joins TRBV29-1 and TRBJ1-3; TRBD1 might be the D (6 bases). CDR3 protein: CSVQGGGNTIYF. CDR3 in DNA: TGCAGCGTGCAAGGGGGTGGAAACACCATATATTTT.